One and the same sample provided the 4 T cell receptor beta chains below, sequenced in a study of shared clonotypes between healthy human individuals. CD45RO-negative CD8 cells positively selected for CCR7 made up the naive population, which excluded terminally differentiated effector memory CD45RA+ cells. Repertoires were generated with immunoSEQ multiplex PCR, while TCRdb's copy carries only in-frame clones and drops some. The table includes about 2,100,000 clones, around 93% detected once. Sequenced: naive CD8+ T cells from PBMCs. These receptor sequences come from a man between 18 and 35 years old in good health. Some clones in this sample may be carry-over from other donors' samples.

V usage is TRBV7-6 and J usage is TRBJ2-3; D is uncertain. The germline V gene encodes CDR1 SGHVS and CDR2 FNYEAQ. Trimming removed 4 bases from V and 6 bases from J, with 11 bases in between. The CDR3 covers 13 residues. The CDR3 is CASSSRIRDTQYF. The CDR3 DNA reads as TGTGCCAGCAGCTCTCGGATCCGCGATACGCAGTATTTT.

In the case of this clone: The same CDR3 also results from other DNA sequences found in this sample. This sequence joins TRBV27 and TRBJ2-1; TRBD1 is a possible D gene (6 bases). V was shortened by 3 bases and J by 3 bases, with 9 bases between the two germline ends. This CDR3 spans 14 amino acids. Germline V gene data show CDR1 as MNHEY and CDR2 as SMNVEV (reference sequence). CDR3 bases: TGTGCCAGCAGTTTGGGCAGGGGCTACAATGAGCAGTTCTTC. Translating it yields CASSLGRGYNEQFF.

J is TRBJ2-5 and V is TRBV28; 7 nucleotides line up with TRBD1. The V segment lost 2 bases and the J segment 5 bases; nucleotides outside the gene matches: 8. CDR3 size: 15 residues. Germline lookup yields CDR1 MDHEN and CDR2 SYDVKM. The CDR3 nucleotides read TGTGCCAGCAGTTTACAGGGGGTCGGAGAGGAGACCCAGTACTTC. The encoded protein is CASSLQGVGEETQYF.

The genes are TRBV11-2 and TRBJ2-7; D gene unclear. The ends were cut back, 7 bases at V and 9 bases at J, with 13 bases in the middle. Germline loops: CDR1 SGHAT, CDR2 FQNNGV. This CDR3 has 11 residues. The CDR3 region has the DNA TGTGCCAGCACCACGTGGGGTACGCAGTACTTC. Translated: CASTTWGTQYF.